These 22 T cell receptor beta chains were sequenced from one sample in a study of T cell responses to AZD1222 COVID-19 vaccine. Assay used: immunoSEQ multiplex PCR; TCRdb lists only in-frame clones, some missing. The table has 100,000 to 150,000 clones, roughly nine tenths seen once. Sequenced material: peripheral blood, taken on day 0 of AZD1222 vaccination. The source is an adult in good health.

This clone was seen only a few times. V is TRBV7-8 and J is TRBJ2-2; TRBD2 aligns across 9 bases. V lost 6 bases, J lost 1 base, and 3 bases stayed unmatched. This CDR3 is built from 15 residues. Germline lookup yields CDR1 SGHVS and CDR2 FQNEAQ. The CDR3 is CASSLTSGNTGELFF. CDR3 sequence (DNA): TGTGCCAGCAGTCTGACTAGCGGGAACACCGGGGAGCTGTTTTTT.

The chain combines TRBV9 with TRBJ1-6, with D unclear. Per the germline V gene, CDR1 is SGDLS and CDR2 is YYNGEE. V gave up 1 base and J gave up 5 bases, with 1 base separating them. The CDR3 spans 12 residues. This CDR3 reads CASSVNNSPLHF. CDR3 DNA: TGTGCCAGCAGCGTAAATAATTCACCCCTCCACTTT.

V and J are TRBV6-5 and TRBJ2-1; D gene uncertain. Germline lookup yields CDR1 MNHEY and CDR2 SVGAGI. This CDR3 is built from 12 residues. The germline V and J ends were trimmed by 6 bases and 7 bases, with 10 bases remaining between them. The CDR3 DNA follows: TGTGCCAGCAGCAGAAGCGAAAATGAGCAGTTCTTC. Its protein product is CASSRSENEQFF.

V usage is TRBV12-3 or TRBV12-4 and J usage is TRBJ2-5; TRBD2 is a possible D gene (5 bases). The length of the CDR3 is 13 residues. V gave up 6 bases and J gave up 0 bases, with 8 bases separating them. The CDR3 DNA follows: TGTGCCAGCAGGGGAGTAAACCAAGAGACCCAGTACTTC. Translated: CASRGVNQETQYF.

V and J are TRBV6-2 or TRBV6-3 and TRBJ1-1; perhaps TRBD1 as D (5 bases). CDR1 and CDR2 from the germline V gene are MNHEY and SVGEGT. Trimming took off 6 bases at V and 1 base at J, with 12 bases between the two ends. This CDR3 contains 14 residues. This chain's CDR3 is CASSRRGGNTEAFF. CDR3 in DNA: TGTGCCAGCAGCCGACGCGGGGGGAACACTGAAGCTTTCTTT.

This chain connects TRBV30 to TRBJ1-5; no clear D. The CDR3 covers 13 residues. Germline assignment: CDR1 GTSNPN and CDR2 SVGIG (reference sequence). The V and J ends lost 2 bases and 6 bases respectively, with 11 bases between them. CDR3 region: CAWSTLPRQPQHF. Here the CDR3 DNA reads TGTGCCTGGAGTACCCTTCCACGTCAGCCCCAGCATTTT.

The genes are TRBV3-1 (or the pseudogene TRBV3-2) and TRBJ1-1; D remains unclear. CDR1 and CDR2 from the germline V gene are LGHDT and YNNKEL (reference sequence). This CDR3 has 13 amino acids. The V end was cut by 1 base, the J end by 1 base, with 4 bases between. The CDR3 coding sequence is TGTGCCAGCAGCCAAGGGGGGAACACTGAAGCTTTCTTT. It encodes CASSQGGNTEAFF.

The chain recombines TRBV11-2 with TRBJ1-4; D not resolved. V was shortened by 0 bases and J by 8 bases, with 4 bases between the two germline ends. This CDR3 spans 12 amino acids. Germline-derived CDR1 and CDR2 are SGHAT and FQNNGV. DNA of the CDR3: TGTGCCAGCAGCTTAGATGAAGAAAAACTGTTTTTT. Its translation: CASSLDEEKLFF. Together with reference TRBV11-2 and TRBJ1-4, the CDR3 gives the full variable domain: EAGVAQSPRYKIIEKRQSVAFWCNPISGHATLYWYQQILGQGPKLLIQFQNNGVVDDSQLPKDRFSAERLKGVDSTLKIQPAKLEDSAVYLCASSLDEEKLFFGSGTQLSVL.

The CDR3 DNA is TGTGCCAGCAGTGTAAGGACAGGGGGCGACTATGGCTACACCTTC. It codes for CASSVRTGGDYGYTF. This rearrangement joins TRBV2 to TRBJ1-2; 11 nucleotides agree with TRBD1. The V gene's germline CDR1 is SNHLY and CDR2 FYNNEI. This CDR3 is 15 amino acids long. J lost 3 bases, V lost 4 bases, and 4 bases had no gene match.

The V gene is TRBV7-3, the J gene TRBJ2-3, with D possibly matching TRBD1 (5 bases). Trimming pared 1 base from V and 3 bases from J, leaving 14 bases between. Germline lookup yields CDR1 SGHTA and CDR2 FQGTGA. CDR3 length: 16 amino acids. As DNA, the CDR3 is TGTGCCAGCAGCTTAAACCCCGGCGCAGGGACAGATACGCAGTATTTT. The encoded protein is CASSLNPGAGTDTQYF.

The chain employs TRBV27 and TRBJ2-5, with D unclear. V dropped 3 bases and J dropped 7 bases, with 12 bases sitting between them. The CDR3 consists of 13 residues. The germline V gene encodes CDR1 MNHEY and CDR2 SMNVEV (reference sequence). CDR3 sequence reads: CASSFRGEVTQYF. CDR3 nucleotides: TGTGCCAGCAGTTTCCGAGGAGAAGTGACCCAGTACTTC.

This chain connects TRBV27 to TRBJ2-1; D is uncertain. Germline CDR1 MNHEY, CDR2 SMNVEV (reference sequence). Trimming took 5 bases from V and 2 from J, leaving 7 bases between them. The CDR3 covers 13 residues. CDR3 region: CASSAPTYNEQFF. For the CDR3, the DNA is TGTGCCAGCAGTGCGCCGACCTACAATGAGCAGTTCTTC.

The genes are TRBV5-1 and TRBJ1-1; possible D gene TRBD1, 5 bases. CDR3 length: 16 residues. Germline V gives CDR1 SGHRS, CDR2 YFSETQ. Trimming removed 2 bases at V and 1 base at J, with 15 bases between. The CDR3 sequence: CASSFAHRTSNTEAFF. In nucleotides, the CDR3 is TGCGCCAGCAGCTTCGCCCACAGGACCTCGAACACTGAAGCTTTCTTT.

The CDR3 coding sequence is TGTGCCAGTAGCGGGGCGCGGGACCGCTCCTACGAGCAGTACTTC. It yields the protein CASSGARDRSYEQYF. The V gene is TRBV19, the J gene TRBJ2-7; TRBD2 might be the D (6 bases). V was trimmed by 6 bases and J by 0 bases, leaving 15 bases between them. The CDR3 spans 15 residues. The germline CDR1 and CDR2 sequences are LNHDA and SQIVND (reference sequence).

The gene calls are TRBV29-1 and TRBJ1-2; possibly TRBD1 for D (5 bases). The V end was cut by 0 bases, the J end by 0 bases, with 14 bases between. The CDR3 runs 16 residues. Germline V CDR1 and CDR2: SQVTM, ANQGSEA. The DNA of the CDR3 is TGCAGCGTTGAAGATCCCCCAGGGAGAGCTAACTATGGCTACACCTTC. It is translated as CSVEDPPGRANYGYTF.

This clone was counted once. Relative to the germline gene, one junction end is altered; a read error may explain this. The gene calls are TRBV7-8 and TRBJ2-7, with 7 bases aligning to TRBD2. The germline CDR1 and CDR2 sequences are SGHVS and FQNEAQ. This CDR3 has 19 residues. The CDR3 nucleotides read TGTGCCAGCAGCTTCGGGGGGTATGCCCCCGACGGGAGGAATTACGTGCAGTACTTC. The encoded protein is CASSFGGYAPDGRNYVQYF.

The rearrangement uses TRBV6-2 or TRBV6-3 and TRBJ1-5, with D perhaps matching TRBD1 (6 bases). In germline, CDR1 is MNHEY, CDR2 SVGEGT. With 2 bases removed from V and 6 bases from J, the gap between germline ends came to 11 bases. The length of the CDR3 is 14 residues. The CDR3 spells CASSYGGAGQPQHF. The CDR3, as DNA: TGTGCCAGCAGTTACGGGGGCGCGGGTCAGCCCCAGCATTTT.

The genes are TRBV19 and TRBJ1-1, with unresolved D. V was pared by 5 bases and J by 5 bases, with 9 bases between. The CDR3 runs 12 residues. The germline V gene encodes CDR1 LNHDA and CDR2 SQIVND (reference sequence). Written as DNA, the CDR3 is TGTGCCAGTAGTCCCCCCCTGACTGAAGCTTTCTTT. Translation gives CASSPPLTEAFF.

This clone appeared a few times. The J gene is TRBJ2-5, the V gene TRBV10-2; D gene unclear. Trimming took off 0 bases at V and 5 bases at J, with 10 bases between the two ends. The CDR3 spans 14 residues. Germline CDR1 is WSHSY and CDR2 is SAAADI. The CDR3 nucleotides read TGCGCCAGCAGTGAGTCGGGCGTGGGGGAGACCCAGTACTTC. Amino acid sequence: CASSESGVGETQYF.

This rearrangement joins TRBV7-9 to TRBJ1-1; possible D gene TRBD1, 6 bases. The germline V gene has CDR1 SEHNR and CDR2 FQNEAQ (reference sequence). The CDR3 totals 14 residues. The V gene lost 3 bases and the J gene lost 1 base, with 9 bases spanning the gap. CDR3: CASSFGGRNTEAFF. CDR3 DNA: TGTGCCAGCAGCTTCGGGGGGCGGAACACTGAAGCTTTCTTT.

The V gene is TRBV7-8, the J gene TRBJ1-3, with D possibly being TRBD1 (6 bases). The CDR3 extends over 17 amino acids. V lost 8 bases and J lost 0, with 20 bases in between. Germline V gene lookup returns CDR1 SGHVS and CDR2 FQNEAQ. The CDR3 region is CASSPYRGGISGNTIYF. The DNA of the CDR3 is TGTGCCAGCTCACCTTATCGGGGGGGCATCTCTGGAAACACCATATATTTT.

The CDR3 coding sequence is TGTGCCACCAGTGACGGGGGTCTAAACACTGAAGCTTTCTTT. As protein: CATSDGGLNTEAFF. The rearrangement links TRBV24-1 to TRBJ1-1; TRBD1 might be the D (5 bases). Germline CDR1 KGHDR, CDR2 SFDVKD. V shed 4 bases and J shed 2 bases, with 10 bases lying between them. CDR3 length: 14 amino acids.